This T cell receptor beta chain was recorded in a study of shared clonotypes between healthy human individuals. Measured with immunoSEQ multiplex PCR; TCRdb has only the in-frame clones, and not every one. The data show around 2.3 million clones, approximately 96% seen once. This TCR derives from a man between 18 and 35 years old in good health. What was sequenced was naive CD4+ T cells sorted from blood. Subset of the sample: CD45RA+ positively selected.

DNA for the CDR3: TGCGCCAGCAGCGTGGGACTAGCGGGAGGGACCAGCGGGGGTGGCGAGCAGTACTTC. This codes for CASSVGLAGGTSGGGEQYF. The chain recombines TRBV5-1 with TRBJ2-7; 16 bases match TRBD2. Trimming at V came to 4 bases and at J to 6 bases, leaving 16 bases not matched to a gene. CDR3 size: 19 residues. Germline V gene lookup returns CDR1 SGHRS and CDR2 YFSETQ.